These 14 T cell receptor beta chains came from one sample sequenced in a study of blood T cell repertoires in COVID-19 (dated by TCRdb to the early 2020s). Library prep was done by the immunoSEQ multiplex PCR assay. The clones in this table, taken by TCRdb from immuneACCESS, are in-frame only. Not every clone is retained; where verified, under half of the shortfall comes from an unresolved V gene, and the cause of the rest is unknown. This sample has 50,000 to 70,000 clones in its table, and about 86% of those were observed once. Of the sample, 8% to 10% is held by the ten largest clones. What was sequenced was peripheral blood. Receptors originate from a man older than 75 with COVID-19, enrolled during active disease.

V is TRBV10-3 and J is TRBJ1-5, with 7 bases matching TRBD1. The junction had 9 bases not matched to a gene; V was cut back by 10 bases and J by 3 bases. Germline V CDR1 and CDR2: ENHRY, SYGVKD. The CDR3 extends over 14 amino acids. In DNA, the CDR3 is TGTGCCAGCCGACAGGGCTTAAACAATCAGCCCCAGCATTTT. It yields the protein CASRQGLNNQPQHF.

This chain connects TRBV7-2 to TRBJ1-5, with 8 bases fitting TRBD1. V dropped 5 bases and J dropped 5; count of bases not matched to a gene: 11. Per germline, CDR1 SGHTA and CDR2 FQGNSA. There are 16 residues in the CDR3. The CDR3 protein is CASSADRGGVDQPQHF. In DNA form, the CDR3 reads TGTGCCAGCAGCGCCGACAGGGGAGGCGTCGATCAGCCCCAGCATTTT.

The chain joins TRBV4-3 to TRBJ1-4; 8 bases map to TRBD1. The CDR3 is 16 amino acids. Looked up from germline, CDR1 is LGHNA and CDR2 is YSLEER. V trimming: 0 bases; J trimming: 6 bases; junction bases outside the gene matches: 6. The DNA for the CDR3 is TGCGCCAGCAGCCAAGATCTTGGGACAGGTCATGAAAAACTGTTTTTT. It specifies CASSQDLGTGHEKLFF.

The chain employs TRBV10-1 and TRBJ1-3; possible D gene TRBD1, 6 bases. V shed 3 bases and J shed 1 base, with 10 bases lying between them. The V gene's germline CDR1 is WNHNN and CDR2 SYGVQD (reference sequence). This CDR3 has 15 amino acids. CDR3 DNA: TGCGCCAGCAGTGAAACAGGGCCATCTGGAAACACCATATATTTT. Amino acids: CASSETGPSGNTIYF.

A few counts support this clone. The chain combines TRBV24-1 with TRBJ2-5; 8 bases are a match to TRBD1. Germline CDR1 reads KGHDR; CDR2 reads SFDVKD. This CDR3 contains 16 residues. J gave up 6 bases and V 0 bases, and 8 bases lay outside the gene matches. CDR3 loop: CATSDLPPGGRQTQYF. CDR3 nucleotide sequence: TGTGCCACCAGTGATTTGCCCCCAGGGGGCAGGCAGACCCAGTACTTC.

This rearrangement joins TRBV7-2 to TRBJ2-2, with unresolved D. The CDR3 is 13 amino acids. Germline V gene sequence: CDR1 SGHTA, CDR2 FQGNSA. V lost 2 bases and J 4 bases, leaving 5 bases between the germline ends. The CDR3 here is CASSLSGTGELFF. The CDR3 DNA follows: TGTGCCAGCAGCTTATCCGGCACCGGGGAGCTGTTTTTT.

The gene calls are TRBV30 and TRBJ2-3; D is ambiguous. The CDR3 sequence is 15 residues long. The germline CDR1 and CDR2 sequences are GTSNPN and SVGIG (reference sequence). V lost 2 bases, J lost 2 bases, and 14 bases lay in between. The CDR3 sequence is CAWSFGQELTDTQYF. The CDR3 DNA follows: TGTGCCTGGAGTTTTGGGCAGGAACTCACAGATACGCAGTATTTT.

This chain connects TRBV19 to TRBJ1-2, with D perhaps matching TRBD1 (5 bases). V lost 3 bases, J lost 7 bases, and 15 bases lay in between. The CDR3 covers 14 residues. The germline V gene encodes CDR1 LNHDA and CDR2 SQIVND (reference sequence). CDR3 loop: CASSIETGLFGYTF. CDR3 DNA sequence: TGTGCCAGTAGTATTGAAACAGGATTGTTTGGCTACACCTTC.

The CDR3 reads CASMGTGLNQPQHF. The CDR3 coding sequence is TGTGCCAGCATGGGGACAGGGCTGAATCAGCCCCAGCATTTT. The rearrangement joins TRBV6-5 to TRBJ1-5; TRBD1 matches at 9 bases. Germline V gene data show CDR1 as MNHEY and CDR2 as SVGAGI. V was pared by 7 bases and J by 4 bases, with 5 bases of the junction left unmatched. This CDR3 has 14 amino acids.

This clone was counted a single time. The chain recombines TRBV5-1 with TRBJ1-1; D is undetermined. Germline values: CDR1 SGHRS, CDR2 YFSETQ. The CDR3 has 15 residues. V lost 4 bases, J lost 4 bases, and 17 bases lay in between. This CDR3 reads CASSQGRVAGTEAFF. Here the CDR3 DNA reads TGCGCCAGCAGCCAAGGGAGGGTGGCGGGCACTGAAGCTTTCTTT.

This clone was observed a few times. The chain links TRBV19 to TRBJ1-4; 11 bases line up with TRBD1. The CDR3 is made up of 15 amino acids. Germline CDR1 is LNHDA and CDR2 is SQIVND (reference sequence). V was clipped by 7 bases and J by 3 bases; unmatched bases: 4. The CDR3 protein is CASKDRGLSNEKLFF. For the CDR3, the DNA is TGTGCCAGTAAGGACAGGGGGCTGTCTAATGAAAAACTGTTTTTT.

V is TRBV24-1 and J is TRBJ2-5; TRBD1 matches at 7 bases. Per the germline V gene, CDR1 is KGHDR and CDR2 is SFDVKD. V shed 0 bases, J shed 5 bases, and the junction held 5 bases outside the gene matches. The CDR3 contains 15 residues. The DNA for the CDR3 is TGTGCCACCAGTGATTTGACTAGGGGGCAGGAGACCCAGTACTTC. This translates into CATSDLTRGQETQYF.

The chain joins TRBV19 to TRBJ1-5; possible D gene TRBD1, 6 bases. The germline gives CDR1 LNHDA, CDR2 SQIVND (reference sequence). This CDR3 region has 14 residues. The V end was cut by 7 bases, the J end by 4 bases, with 14 bases between. CDR3 sequence: CASNQRGGNQPQHF. CDR3 DNA: TGTGCCAGTAACCAAAGAGGGGGTAATCAGCCCCAGCATTTT.

The chain links TRBV7-7 to TRBJ2-5, with 7 bases aligning to TRBD2. This CDR3 contains 13 residues. V lost 5 bases and J lost 3; bases outside the gene matches: 3. Germline CDR1 reads SSHAT; CDR2 reads FNYEAQ (reference sequence). CDR3 loop: CASSPAGEETQYF. The DNA for the CDR3 is TGTGCCAGCAGCCCGGCGGGGGAAGAGACCCAGTACTTC. Drawing the rest from reference TRBV7-7 and TRBJ2-5, the complete variable domain is GAGVSQSPRYKVTKRGQDVTLRCDPISSHATLYWYQQALGQGPEFLTYFNYEAQPDKSGLPSDRFSAERPEGSISTLTIQRTEQRDSAMYRCASSPAGEETQYFGPGTRLLVL.